The present T cell receptor beta chain was sequenced within a study of blood T cell repertoires in COVID-19. Study-wide background: The United States, Italy and Spain supplied acute and convalescent COVID-19 samples. PBMCs, B-cell-depleted T cells, or T cells provided the cDNA or gDNA that made up the material.

Original analysis: Reference gene primer amplification in the assay estimated nucleated cell counts. The method was immunoSEQ multiplex PCR; TCRdb's version includes in-frame clones alone and lacks a portion of them. V and J calls and clone size are as listed in that table; D and trimming were resolved from the DNA. The repertoire holds about 250,000 clones, with 65% to 85% as singletons. The CDR3 totals 13 residues. CDR1 is KGHSH and CDR2 is LQKENI in the germline V gene. Trimming took off 2 bases at V and 3 bases at J, with 7 bases between the two ends. The sample comprised peripheral blood. V usage is TRBV18 and J usage is TRBJ1-1; no firm D call. This TCR came from an elderly man with acute or convalescent COVID-19. CDR3 region: CASSPEGYTEAFF. CDR3 nucleotide sequence: TGTGCCAGCTCACCAGAGGGATACACTGAAGCTTTCTTT.